These T cell receptor beta chains were read from a single sample in a study of T cells in Graves' hyperthyroidism and ophthalmopathy. TCRdb called the multiplex PCR reads again in MiXCR, with one record for every CDR3 protein. The repertoire holds hundreds of thousands of distinct CDR3 sequences, with about 14% as singletons. The sample taken for sequencing was blood. Receptors were obtained from a man younger than 30 with Graves' ophthalmopathy. Both conserved end residues are part of each CDR3. D genes are given only for firm matches.

d_gene,j_gene,v_gene,CDR3aa
NA,TRBJ1-2,TRBV5-6,CASSSNSYGYTF
NA,TRBJ1-5,TRBV29-1,CSAQTEAGGQPQHF
NA,TRBJ2-1,TRBV12-5,CASVSDYSYNEQFF
NA,TRBJ2-6,TRBV7-2,CASSLAGGRGANVLTF
NA,TRBJ1-2,TRBV6-2/TRBV6-3,CASSYTGRRYGYTF
NA,TRBJ1-2,TRBV6-2/TRBV6-3,CASSYSSGGFEGYTF
NA,TRBJ2-7,TRBV12-3/TRBV12-4,CASSLSIILYEQYF
TRBD1,TRBJ2-3,TRBV18,CASSPRDRGTDTQYF
NA,TRBJ2-1,TRBV2,CASSELSNEQFF
NA,TRBJ1-4,TRBV20-1,CSARGVAGGADEKLFF
TRBD2,TRBJ2-5,TRBV18,CASSPMTGGQETQYF
TRBD1,TRBJ2-1,TRBV11-2,CASTSTGGNEQFF
NA,TRBJ2-7,TRBV2,CASSDGQGRYEQYF
TRBD1,TRBJ2-7,TRBV6-1,CASSGDRASYEQYF
NA,TRBJ1-1,TRBV14,CASSQEFRDPEAFF
NA,TRBJ2-2,TRBV6-1,CASIGYGVGELFF
NA,TRBJ2-7,TRBV11-2,CASSLAGVQYF
NA,TRBJ1-5,TRBV6-2/TRBV6-3,CASSLFGVLSNQPQHF
NA,TRBJ2-3,TRBV7-4,CASSCAEGVSTDTQYF
NA,TRBJ1-1,TRBV12-3/TRBV12-4,CASSTKDSMNTEAFF
TRBD2,TRBJ2-1,TRBV5-1,CASSLVLAGGEQFF
NA,TRBJ1-4,TRBV29-1,CSVGTLTTNEKLFF
TRBD2,TRBJ2-5,TRBV3-1,CASSQEPWTSGKWETQYF
NA,TRBJ2-7,TRBV4-2,CASSQSADAAYEQYF
NA,TRBJ1-1,TRBV7-2,CAGGVDTNTEAFF
TRBD2,TRBJ2-1,TRBV5-6,CASSMGLAGGVYNEQFF
NA,TRBJ1-2,TRBV9,CASSVAPPINYGYTF